This entry concerns a single T cell receptor (beta chain). Its antigen is not known. The data stem from a study of identical twins. Points from the study as a whole: There is a chance that invariant MAIT and iNKT cells partially muddied zero-insertion analyses.

TCRdb independently ran MiXCR on the 5' RACE reads; one entry per CDR3 protein. The sample shows 700,000 or so distinct CDR3 sequences, around 20% of them seen only once. Each donor was a healthy Caucasian. The germline V gene encodes CDR1 DFQATT and CDR2 SNEGSKA (reference sequence). Deletions cut 7 bases from V and 4 bases from J, with 11 bases between. The CDR3 has 12 amino acids. This sample was also put to use in a study of T cells expressing NK-cell markers. From that second work: The study drew TCR beta repertoires from sorted CD3+CD56+NKG2C+, CD3+CD56+NKG2C- and CD3+CD56-NKG2C+ T cells. Six donors carried dominant NKG2C+ clonotypes that made up roughly 1.0-7.5% of their CD8+ T cells.

This receptor was taken from a woman under 30 in good health. V gene TRBV20-1 combines with J gene TRBJ2-1, with a weak D call TRBD2 (5 bases). The sequenced material came from PBMCs. CDR3 residues: CSVPGVYNEQFF. As DNA, the CDR3 is TGCAGTGTACCCGGGGTATACAATGAGCAGTTCTTC.